This T cell receptor beta chain was profiled in a study of T cell repertoires in cytomegalovirus infection. Germline V gene lookup returns CDR1 LNHDA and CDR2 SQIVND (reference sequence). V lost 5 bases to trimming and J lost 1 base, with 10 bases between them. This CDR3 region has 14 residues. This clonotype was picked up many times. TCRdb reprocessed the reads with MiXCR, giving one entry per CDR3 protein. The table includes around 450,000 distinct CDR3 sequences, about 11% detected once. This chain connects TRBV19 to TRBJ2-3, with TRBD2 as a possible D gene (5 bases). The sequenced material came from PBMCs. The TCR sequence derives from a human donor in good health (CMV status not recorded). Some clones in this sample may be carry-over from other donors' samples. CDR3 sequence reads: CASSRRLGTDTQYF. The CDR3 DNA is TGTGCCAGTAGTCGGAGGCTAGGCACAGATACGCAGTATTTT. The complete variable domain, with remaining parts taken from reference TRBV19 and TRBJ2-3, reads DGGITQSPKYLFRKEGQNVTLSCEQNLNHDAMYWYRQDPGQGLRLIYYSQIVNDFQKGDIAEGYSVSREKKESFPLTVTSAQKNPTAFYLCASSRRLGTDTQYFGPGTRLTVL.